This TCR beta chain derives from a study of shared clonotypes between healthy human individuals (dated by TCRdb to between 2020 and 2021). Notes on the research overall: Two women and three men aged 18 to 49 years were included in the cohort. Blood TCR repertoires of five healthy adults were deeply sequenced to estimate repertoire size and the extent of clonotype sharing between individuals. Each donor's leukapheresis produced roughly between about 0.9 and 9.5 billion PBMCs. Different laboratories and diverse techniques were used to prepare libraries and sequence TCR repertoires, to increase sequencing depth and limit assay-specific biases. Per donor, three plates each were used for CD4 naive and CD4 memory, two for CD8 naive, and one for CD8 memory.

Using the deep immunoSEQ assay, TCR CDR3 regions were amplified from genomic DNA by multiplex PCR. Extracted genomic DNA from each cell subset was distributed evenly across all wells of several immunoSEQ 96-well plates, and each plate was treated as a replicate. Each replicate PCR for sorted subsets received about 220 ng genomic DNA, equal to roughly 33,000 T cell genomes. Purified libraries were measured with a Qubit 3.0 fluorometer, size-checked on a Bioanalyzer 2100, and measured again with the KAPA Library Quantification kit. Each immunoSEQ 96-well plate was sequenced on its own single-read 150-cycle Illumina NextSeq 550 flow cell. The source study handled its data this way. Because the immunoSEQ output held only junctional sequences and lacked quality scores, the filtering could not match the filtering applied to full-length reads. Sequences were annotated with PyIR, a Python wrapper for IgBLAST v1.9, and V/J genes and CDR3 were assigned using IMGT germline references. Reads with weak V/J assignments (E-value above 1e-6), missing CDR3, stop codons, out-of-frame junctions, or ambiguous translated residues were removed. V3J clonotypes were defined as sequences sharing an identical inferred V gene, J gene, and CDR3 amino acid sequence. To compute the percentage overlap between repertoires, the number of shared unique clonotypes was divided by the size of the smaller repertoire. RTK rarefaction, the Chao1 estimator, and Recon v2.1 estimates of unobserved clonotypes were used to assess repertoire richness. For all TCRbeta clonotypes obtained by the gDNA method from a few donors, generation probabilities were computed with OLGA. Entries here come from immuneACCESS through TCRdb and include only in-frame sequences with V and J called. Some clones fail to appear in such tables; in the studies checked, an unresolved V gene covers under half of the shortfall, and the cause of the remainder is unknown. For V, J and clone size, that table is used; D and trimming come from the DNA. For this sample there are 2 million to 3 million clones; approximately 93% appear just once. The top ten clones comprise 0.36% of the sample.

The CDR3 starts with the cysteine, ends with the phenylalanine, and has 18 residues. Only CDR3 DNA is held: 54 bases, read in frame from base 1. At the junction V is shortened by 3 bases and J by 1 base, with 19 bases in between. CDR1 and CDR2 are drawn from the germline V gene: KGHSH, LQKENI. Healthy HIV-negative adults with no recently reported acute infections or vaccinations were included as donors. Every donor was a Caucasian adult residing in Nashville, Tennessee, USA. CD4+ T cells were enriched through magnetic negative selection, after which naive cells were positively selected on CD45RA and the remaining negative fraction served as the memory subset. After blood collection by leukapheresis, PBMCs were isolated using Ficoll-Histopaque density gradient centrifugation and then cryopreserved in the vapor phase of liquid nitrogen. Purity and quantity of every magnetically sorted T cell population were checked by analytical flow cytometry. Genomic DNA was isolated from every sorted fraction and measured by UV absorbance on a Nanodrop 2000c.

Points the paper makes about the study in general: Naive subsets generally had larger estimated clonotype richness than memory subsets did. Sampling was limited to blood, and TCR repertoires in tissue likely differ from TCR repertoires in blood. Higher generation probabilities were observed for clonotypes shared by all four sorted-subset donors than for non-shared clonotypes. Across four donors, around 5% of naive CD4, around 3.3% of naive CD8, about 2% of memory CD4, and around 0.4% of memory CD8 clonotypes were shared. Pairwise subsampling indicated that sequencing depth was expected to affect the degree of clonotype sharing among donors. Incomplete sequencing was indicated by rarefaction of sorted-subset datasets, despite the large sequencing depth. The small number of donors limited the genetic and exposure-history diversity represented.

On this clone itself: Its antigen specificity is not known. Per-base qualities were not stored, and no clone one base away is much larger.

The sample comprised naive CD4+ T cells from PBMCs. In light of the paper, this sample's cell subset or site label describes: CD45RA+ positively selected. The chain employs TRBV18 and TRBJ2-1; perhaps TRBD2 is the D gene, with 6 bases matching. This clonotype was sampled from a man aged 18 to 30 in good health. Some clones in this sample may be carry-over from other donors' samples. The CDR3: CASSPSSAAGRSYNEQFF. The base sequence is TGTGCCAGCTCACCCTCCTCAGCGGCAGGGAGGTCCTACAATGAGCAGTTCTTC.